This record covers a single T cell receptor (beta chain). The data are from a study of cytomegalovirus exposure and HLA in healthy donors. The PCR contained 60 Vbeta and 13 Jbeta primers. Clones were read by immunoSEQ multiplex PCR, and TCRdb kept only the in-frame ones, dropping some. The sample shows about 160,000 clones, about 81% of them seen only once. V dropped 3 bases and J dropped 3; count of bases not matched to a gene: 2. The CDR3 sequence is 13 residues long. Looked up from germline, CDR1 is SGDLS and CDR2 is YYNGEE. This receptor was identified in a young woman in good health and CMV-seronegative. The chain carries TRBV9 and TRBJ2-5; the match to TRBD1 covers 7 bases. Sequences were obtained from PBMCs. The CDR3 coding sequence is TGTGCCAGCAGCGCCCAGGGGGAAGAGACCCAGTACTTC. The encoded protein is CASSAQGEETQYF.